The 3 T cell receptor beta chains below were found in one sample sequenced in a study of yellow fever vaccine responses in identical twins. TCRdb processed the RT-PCR reads anew with MiXCR; each CDR3 protein has one entry. The sample yields approximately 1,500 distinct CDR3 sequences, 5.5% to 7.5% seen once. The starting material was T cells from blood (PBMCs), unsorted or a sorted subset (not recorded which), obtained before or after yellow fever vaccination (not recorded which). These receptors were taken from a woman between 18 and 29 years old who received the yellow fever vaccine.

The chain is built from TRBV11-3 and TRBJ2-1; 9 positions match TRBD2. The CDR3 spans 14 residues. Germline trimming cut 8 bases from V and 6 bases from J; bases unmatched to any gene: 8. Germline lookup yields CDR1 SGHNT and CDR2 YENEEA. The CDR3 coding sequence is TGTGCCAGCCAGCCGGGACTAGCTATCAATGAGCAGTTCTTC. This translates into CASQPGLAINEQFF.

By share, this clonotype counts as medium-sized. The chain employs TRBV9 and TRBJ2-3, with D tentatively TRBD2 (5 bases). This CDR3 comprises 16 residues. V was trimmed by 2 bases and J by 5 bases, leaving 18 bases between them. Germline V gene lookup returns CDR1 SGDLS and CDR2 YYNGEE. The CDR3 sequence is CASSVGLLSLGDTQYF. The CDR3 DNA reads TGTGCCAGCAGCGTCGGACTCTTGTCGTTAGGAGATACGCAGTATTTT.

By sample share, this clonotype is large (0.1 to 1%). This rearrangement joins TRBV11-2 to TRBJ2-3; D is unresolved. Germline CDR1 reads SGHAT; CDR2 reads FQNNGV. Between the trimmed V and J ends, which lost 2 bases and 2 bases, there was a span of 2 bases. The CDR3 covers 12 residues. CDR3 in amino acids: CASSLFTDTQYF. The CDR3 nucleotides read TGTGCCAGCAGCTTATTCACAGATACGCAGTATTTT.